This TCR beta chain was recovered during a study of cytomegalovirus exposure and HLA in healthy donors. 13 Jbeta primers and 60 Vbeta primers were used for the PCR. The repertoire was sequenced with immunoSEQ multiplex PCR; TCRdb's copy has only in-frame clones and lacks some. The sample contains roughly 200,000 clones, 77% of which appear only once. Healthy bone marrow donors formed the donor group. V was pared by 5 bases and J by 3 bases, with 2 bases of the junction left unmatched. Germline values: CDR1 SGHAT, CDR2 FQNNGV. The CDR3 is 14 residues long. The sequence derives from a woman aged 55-70 years in good health and CMV-seropositive. This chain links TRBV11-2 with TRBJ2-4; TRBD2 agrees at 9 bases. Sequenced: PBMCs. Written as DNA, the CDR3 is TGTGCCAGCAGCAGTAGCGGGGGCAAAAACATTCAGTACTTC. The encoded protein is CASSSSGGKNIQYF.